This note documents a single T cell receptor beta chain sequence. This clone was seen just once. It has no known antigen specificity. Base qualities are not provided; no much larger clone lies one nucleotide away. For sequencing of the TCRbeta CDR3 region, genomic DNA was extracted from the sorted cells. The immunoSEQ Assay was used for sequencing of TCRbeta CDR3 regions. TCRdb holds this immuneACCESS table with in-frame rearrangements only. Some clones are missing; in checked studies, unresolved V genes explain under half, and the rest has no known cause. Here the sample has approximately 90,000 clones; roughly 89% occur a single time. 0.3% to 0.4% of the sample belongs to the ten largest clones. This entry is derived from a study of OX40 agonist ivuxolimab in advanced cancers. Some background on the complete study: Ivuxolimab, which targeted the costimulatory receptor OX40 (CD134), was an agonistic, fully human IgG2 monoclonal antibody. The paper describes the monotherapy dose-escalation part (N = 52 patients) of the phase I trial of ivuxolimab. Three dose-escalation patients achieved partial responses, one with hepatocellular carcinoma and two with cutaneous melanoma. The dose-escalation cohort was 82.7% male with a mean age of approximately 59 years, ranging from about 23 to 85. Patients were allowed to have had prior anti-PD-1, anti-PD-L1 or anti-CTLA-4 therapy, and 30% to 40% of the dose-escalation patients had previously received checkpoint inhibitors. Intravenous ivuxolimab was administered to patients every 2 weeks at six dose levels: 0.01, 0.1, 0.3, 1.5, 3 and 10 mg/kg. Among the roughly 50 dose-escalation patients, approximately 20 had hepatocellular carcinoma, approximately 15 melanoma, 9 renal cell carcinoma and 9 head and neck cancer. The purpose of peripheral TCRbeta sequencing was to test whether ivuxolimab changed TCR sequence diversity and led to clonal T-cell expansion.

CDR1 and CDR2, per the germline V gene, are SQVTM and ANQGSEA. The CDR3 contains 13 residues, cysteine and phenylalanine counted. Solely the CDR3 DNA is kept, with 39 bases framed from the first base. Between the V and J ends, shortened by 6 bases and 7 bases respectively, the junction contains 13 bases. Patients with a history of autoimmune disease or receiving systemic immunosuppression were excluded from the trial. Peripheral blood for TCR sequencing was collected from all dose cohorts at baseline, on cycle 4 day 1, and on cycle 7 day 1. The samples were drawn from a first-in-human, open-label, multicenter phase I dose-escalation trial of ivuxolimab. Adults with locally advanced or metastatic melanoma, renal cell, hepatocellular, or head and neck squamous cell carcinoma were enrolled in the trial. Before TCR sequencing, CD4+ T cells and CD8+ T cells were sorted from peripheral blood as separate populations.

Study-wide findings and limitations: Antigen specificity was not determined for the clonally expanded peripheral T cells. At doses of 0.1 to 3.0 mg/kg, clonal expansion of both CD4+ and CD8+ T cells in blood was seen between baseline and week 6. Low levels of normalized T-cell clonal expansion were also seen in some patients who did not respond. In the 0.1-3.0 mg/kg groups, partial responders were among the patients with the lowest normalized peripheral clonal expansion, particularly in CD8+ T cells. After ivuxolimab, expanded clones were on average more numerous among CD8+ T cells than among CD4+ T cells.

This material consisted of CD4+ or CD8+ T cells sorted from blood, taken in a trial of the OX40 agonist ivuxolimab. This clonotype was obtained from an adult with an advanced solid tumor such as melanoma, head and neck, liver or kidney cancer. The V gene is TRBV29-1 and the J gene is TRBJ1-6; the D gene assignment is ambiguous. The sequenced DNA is TGCAGCGTAATCTGGCAAGAGAATTCACCCCTCCACTTT. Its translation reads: CSVIWQENSPLHF.